The T cell receptor (beta chain) described here comes from a study of graft-versus-host responses after intestinal transplantation. Whole-study context: Tacrolimus and steroids were given for around 3 years to all recipients after anti-thymocyte globulin induction.

The assay was immunoSEQ multiplex PCR, and TCRdb's table has in-frame clones only and misses some. The sample lists 140,000 or so clones, around nine tenths occurring once. As regards this clone: The antigen is not known.

Notes on the study in general: GvH clones turned up in recipient marrow; some had shown up first in ileum or blood.

This CDR3 is built from 18 residues. The trim removed 3 bases at V and 3 bases at J, leaving 11 bases unmatched. In germline, CDR1 is KGHSH, CDR2 LQKENI. The chain combines TRBV18 with TRBJ2-7, with 13 bases aligning to TRBD2. Sequencing was performed on unstimulated CD4+ T cells sorted from spleen or lymph node cells, taken before intestinal transplant. The clonotype originates from a human donor who received an intestinal transplant. CDR3 sequence: CASSPRTSGRPPLYEQYF. CDR3 DNA sequence: TGTGCCAGCTCACCGCGGACTAGCGGGAGACCTCCCCTCTACGAGCAGTACTTC.